By frequency in the sample, the clone carrying this T cell receptor beta chain is medium-sized. V gave up 4 bases and J gave up 14 bases, with 17 bases separating them. The germline CDR1 and CDR2 sequences are SQVTM and ANQGSEA. The CDR3 covers 11 residues. This sample was taken from a study of T cells after yellow fever vaccination. Study at large: Each of the EM, EMRA, CM and Tscm memory subsets was sorted based on CD3, CD45RA, CCR7 and CD95. Study-level points and caveats: Some clonotypes were seen in both the CD4 and the CD8 compartments. These made up a small share and likely arose from convergent recombination. Post-booster repertoires again held most primary-vaccination clones (roughly 96% CD4, roughly 88% CD8).

From the 5' RACE reads, TCRdb called clonotypes with MiXCR, one entry per CDR3 protein. The sample gives roughly 26,000 distinct CDR3 sequences, 4.5% to 7% of which show up once; around 11% is in the top ten. This specimen consisted of PBMCs, either bulk or a sorted T-cell subset (CD4+, CD8+, memory, or dextramer-sorted; not recorded which), obtained 15 days after the yellow fever booster vaccination. The receptor was derived from a man younger than 40 who received the YFV17D yellow fever vaccine. The V and J genes are TRBV29-1 and TRBJ2-5; tentatively, D is TRBD2 (6 bases). The CDR3 protein is CSVGVGGMVYF. The CDR3 region has the DNA TGCAGCGTTGGGGTTGGCGGGATGGTTTACTTC.